The sequence of this T cell receptor (beta chain) was determined in a study of T cell responses to AZD1222 COVID-19 vaccine (dated by TCRdb to the early 2020s). As for the study more broadly: AZD1222 recipients given second doses at about 4 weeks or at about 12 weeks were pooled, since spike-specific TCR depth and breadth were not found to differ between the two schedules. TCR sequencing covered 230 or so trial participants: 200 to 210 given two doses of AZD1222 and some 25 given two doses of MenACWY control vaccine. Trial participants were enrolled into age subgroups of 18-55, 56-69 and 70-plus years, which contained roughly 140, 27 and 60 TCR-sequenced participants, respectively.

Inclusive of the bounding cysteine and phenylalanine, the CDR3 is 15 residues long. Only CDR3 DNA is held: 45 bases, read in frame from base 1. Relative to germline, V is 2 bases shorter and J is 2 bases shorter, with 12 bases between their ends. The germline V gene specifies MNHEY as CDR1 and SVGAGI as CDR2. Here is what the overall study found, with its caveats: Most participants were white British and females outnumbered males, and the authors suggested that clonal diversity may have been underestimated. In the small 56-69-year group, the increase in depth fell short of significance, most likely because of low power. After two AZD1222 doses, both the breadth and the depth of spike-specific TCRs were significantly higher than at day 0 and than in MenACWY recipients. Because no samples from the day 14 peak response were available, repertoires could be characterized only after the peak T cell response. Vaccine-associated CD4 TCRs spanned the whole spike protein, with dominant responses in regions 160-218 and 743-854. Reportedly, almost half of the unique spike-specific TCRs recognized epitopes lying outside the regions that are mutated in the B.1.351 and B.1.1.7 variants. Conclusions about previously exposed vaccinees were limited because only six AZD1222 recipients were SARS-CoV-2 seropositive at baseline.

The CDR3 regions of human TCRbeta chains were analyzed by immunosequencing. Concerning the study's data processing: TCRs in the repertoires were compared against a reference library of SARS-CoV-2-specific TCRs that had been generated with the MIRA antigen-specificity platform. Breadth meant the fraction of unique TCRs that were SARS-CoV-2-associated, whereas depth meant the fraction of total T cells that were SARS-CoV-2-associated. Using the MIRA data, every spike-specific TCR was mapped to the spike region that the TCR reacted to and assigned to either a CD4 or a CD8 class. Log10-transformed breadth and depth values were compared by one-way ANOVA with Sidak's multiple comparisons tests. TCRdb stores this immuneACCESS table with in-frame sequences only. Part of the clones is absent; in the studies checked, under half of the shortfall reflects unresolved V genes, and no reason is known for the rest. V and J calls and clone size are copied from that table; D and trimming were computed from the DNA. The sample records under 100,000 clones, about 88% of which are singletons. The ten top clones hold 2.5% to 3% of the sample.

This specimen's time point label, interpreted: baseline before first vaccination. Samples from vaccinated people were obtained from the UK trials COV001 and COV002, which included a single-blind randomized controlled phase 2/3 trial of AZD1222 (ChAdOx1 nCoV-19) in healthy adults. For TCRbeta chain sequencing, PBMC samples from trial participants were taken at day 0 and at day 28 after the second dose. Concerning this clone itself: There is no known antigen for this receptor. One base away there is no much larger clone; base qualities are not given.

The rearranged chain carries TRBV6-5 and TRBJ1-1, with the D gene call left open. Sequenced material: peripheral blood, taken on day 0 of AZD1222 vaccination. The receptor comes from an adult in good health. In nucleotide form, the sequence is TGTGCCAGCAGTTACCTCCCCCGGATCAACACTGAAGCTTTCTTT. This gives the protein CASSYLPRINTEAFF.